The T cell receptor (beta chain) described here comes from a study of blood T cell repertoires in COVID-19 (dated by TCRdb to between 2020 and 2021). General notes on the study: Samples from collaborators originated in the United States, Italy and Spain and spanned both the acute and convalescent phases of COVID-19. The material from the prospective study consisted of cDNA or gDNA derived from T cells, B-cell-depleted T cells, or PBMCs. Deeply sampled blood TCRbeta repertoires from subjects exposed to, actively infected with, or recovered from COVID-19 were included in the dataset. The repertoires were released in a freely available public database intended as a resource for research on the immune response to SARS-CoV-2. Samples came from the ongoing ImmuneRACE study (first 160 participants) plus 1,254 subjects from 6 global collaborators. Sample metadata almost always included a de-identified subject ID, COVID-19 status, age in years and sex. HLA class I and class II types, where available, came from metadata supplied by the sample provider rather than from assay-based typing. Study-wide findings and limitations: How much clinical and demographic metadata was included differed by source and by participant, and the metadata was provided uncurated.

Another Seattle source contributed samples from volunteer blood donors who had recovered from COVID-19. Whole blood was collected in K2EDTA tubes by collaborating institutions according to the institutions' own protocols. For TCRbeta analysis, collaborators shipped samples as frozen whole blood, isolated PBMCs, or DNA extracted from either of those sample types. The immunoSEQ Assay, a bias-controlled multiplex PCR, was used to amplify TCRbeta CDR3 regions from genomic DNA. The original methods were these. Within the assay, amplification of reference gene primers was used to estimate how many nucleated cells each sample contained. To quantify the absolute abundance of each unique TCRbeta CDR3 rearrangement, sequence reads were collapsed and filtered. For each sample, productive Simpson clonality was calculated by taking the square root of Simpson's diversity index across productive rearrangements. Sourced from immuneACCESS, this table was stored by TCRdb with only in-frame sequences that have V and J called. A share of the clones is absent; for the studies checked, an unresolved V gene accounts for under half, and the remainder has no known explanation. The V and J calls and clone size are taken from that table; D and trimming were inferred from the DNA. Within this sample are some 240,000 clones, with approximately 80% of them counted one time only. In total, the top ten clones hold roughly 1.4% of the sample.

A note on this clone: Its antigen has not been determined. Base qualities were left out, and no much larger clone turns up one base away.

V loses 2 bases at its end and J loses 2 bases; junction bases beyond the gene matches: 3. Its CDR3 holds 15 amino acids, cysteine through phenylalanine. Kept here is only the CDR3 DNA, which spans 45 bases and is read in frame from base 1. The germline V gene (reference sequence) supplies CDR1 SEHNR and CDR2 FQNEAQ. Sequencing used peripheral blood. This clonotype was sampled from a woman aged 40 to 55 who had recovered from COVID-19. The chain was built from TRBV7-9 and TRBJ2-3, and TRBD2 matches 8 of the central bases. The DNA is as follows: TGTGCCAGCAGCTTACTAGCGGGCCCCACAGATACGCAGTATTTT. Its protein is CASSLLAGPTDTQYF.